These 16 T cell receptor beta chains were sequenced from one sample in a study of blood T cells in healthy people across ages. Primed by a sample-barcoded 5' primer and a J-beta primer mix, a second PCR proceeded for roughly 6 to 12 cycles. MiXCR, applied by TCRdb to the 5' RACE reads, yields one record per CDR3 protein. The repertoire holds around 1.7 million distinct CDR3 sequences, about 30% seen once, with around 7.7% in the top ten. Sequences were obtained from blood. These receptors originate from a young woman in good health.

Points on this clonotype: As the CDR3 is not closed by the conserved phenylalanine or tryptophan, this likely results from a read error. No DNA is shown, since the ends of the CDR3 on it are uncertain; the CDR3 is the one TCRdb lists. The V and J genes are TRBV7-2 and TRBJ1-2; no DNA check was done on the table's D call, TRBD1. The CDR3 totals 15 residues, both ends included. Germline lookup yields CDR1 SGHTA and CDR2 FQGNSA. CDR3 protein: CACSSSRNRNYGYTC.

The rearrangement links TRBV6-1 to TRBJ2-4, with a tentative D call TRBD2 (6 bases). With 4 bases removed from V and 9 bases from J, the gap between germline ends came to 13 bases. CDR1 MNHNS and CDR2 SASEGT come from the germline V gene. The CDR3 has 13 amino acids. The CDR3 region has the DNA TGTGCCAGCAGTGTGCGGGGAATGGGCATTCAGTACTTC. It is translated as CASSVRGMGIQYF.

The CDR3 region has the DNA TGTGCCAGCACTAAGACAGGGGGCAGGTACGAGCAGTACTTC. Its protein is CASTKTGGRYEQYF. J is TRBJ2-7 and V is TRBV12-3 or TRBV12-4; 10 bases match TRBD1. There are 14 residues in the CDR3. Trimming cost V 7 bases and J 4 bases; bases outside gene matches: 7.

A word on this clonotype: One end of the junction does not line up with germline, which may come from a read error. The chain links TRBV29-1 to TRBJ2-7, with a tentative D call TRBD2 (6 bases). CDR3 length: 16 amino acids. Germline V gene data show CDR1 as SQVTM and CDR2 as ANQGSEA. The CDR3 is CSAEDRRGFTLDEQYF. In DNA form, the CDR3 reads TGCAGCGCTGAAGATCGGAGGGGCTTCACTCTGGACGAGCAGTACTTC.

This clonotype was recorded at least ten times. The J gene is TRBJ1-2, the V gene TRBV6-1; D gene ambiguous. The CDR3 loop spans 14 amino acids. Germline V lookup: CDR1 MNHNS, CDR2 SASEGT. Trimming took 4 bases from V and 4 from J, leaving 13 bases between them. The CDR3: CASSGTTPVYGYTF. In DNA form, the CDR3 reads TGTGCCAGCAGTGGAACAACTCCGGTCTATGGCTACACCTTC.

This clonotype was seen once. The chain has TRBV27 and TRBJ2-2; maybe TRBD2 (6 bases). The CDR3 covers 15 residues. The V gene lost 6 bases and the J gene lost 3 bases, with 14 bases spanning the gap. Germline lookup yields CDR1 MNHEY and CDR2 SMNVEV (reference sequence). CDR3 loop: CASRHQGGDTGELFF. CDR3 nucleotide sequence: TGTGCCAGCAGACACCAGGGAGGCGACACCGGGGAGCTGTTTTTT.

This clonotype showed up just a few times. V is TRBV7-8 and J is TRBJ2-7, with D possibly TRBD2 on 6 matching bases. V was pared by 1 base and J by 0 bases, with 13 bases between. Germline-derived CDR1 and CDR2 are SGHVS and FQNEAQ. The CDR3 consists of 16 residues. The CDR3 spells CASSLELSGSSYEQYF. The CDR3 nucleotides read TGTGCCAGCAGCTTAGAGTTGTCCGGGAGCTCCTACGAGCAGTACTTC.

This clonotype was seen more than once but under ten times. This chain uses TRBV6-1 with TRBJ2-7; D uncertain. V was shortened by 6 bases and J by 4 bases, with 7 bases between the two germline ends. Germline CDR1 reads MNHNS; CDR2 reads SASEGT. CDR3 size: 11 residues. CDR3 loop: CASREFYEQYF. CDR3 coding DNA: TGTGCCAGCAGGGAATTTTACGAGCAGTACTTC.

Only a few counts were recorded for this clonotype. V is TRBV5-1 and J is TRBJ2-1; 7 nucleotides match TRBD2. CDR1 and CDR2 from the germline V gene are SGHRS and YFSETQ. V dropped 0 bases and J dropped 3; count of bases not matched to a gene: 9. The CDR3 sequence is 17 residues long. CDR3 amino acids: CASSLEWAGEGYNEQFF. The CDR3 region has the DNA TGCGCCAGCAGCTTGGAATGGGCGGGAGAAGGCTACAATGAGCAGTTCTTC. The complete variable domain, with remaining parts taken from reference TRBV5-1 and TRBJ2-1, reads KAGVTQTPRYLIKTRGQQVTLSCSPISGHRSVSWYQQTPGQGLQFLFEYFSETQRNKGNFPGRFSGRQFSNSRSEMNVSTLELGDSALYLCASSLEWAGEGYNEQFFGPGTRLTVL.

A few counts support this clonotype. J is TRBJ2-5 and V is TRBV5-4, with 11 bases fitting TRBD2. The ends lost 4 bases at V and 3 bases at J; junction bases unmatched: 5. In germline, CDR1 is SGHNT, CDR2 YYREEE (reference sequence). CDR3 length: 15 residues. CDR3 in amino acids: CASSRLAGQKETQYF. The CDR3 coding sequence is TGTGCCAGCAGCCGACTAGCGGGACAGAAAGAGACCCAGTACTTC.

This clonotype was seen only a few times. This may stem from a read error, because a much larger clone lies one nucleotide away. V gene TRBV14 combines with J gene TRBJ2-7, with TRBD2 matching over 8 bases. The CDR3 has 13 amino acids. Germline CDR1 reads SGHDN; CDR2 reads FVKESK. Trimming cost V 5 bases and J 2 bases; bases outside gene matches: 2. CDR3 in DNA: TGTGCCAGCAGCTTGACTAGCGCCTACGAGCAGTACTTC. This sequence encodes CASSLTSAYEQYF.

V and J are TRBV6-2 or TRBV6-3 and TRBJ2-1; TRBD1 matches 7 bases. Germline loops: CDR1 MNHEY, CDR2 SVGEGT. The CDR3 length is 18 residues. V lost 2 bases to trimming and J lost 5 bases; unmatched junction nucleotides: 15. The CDR3 nucleotides are TGTGCCAGCAGTTACGGGAGTAGGGGGCCATGGGGCCACAATGAGCAGTTCTTC. This translates into CASSYGSRGPWGHNEQFF.

V gene TRBV12-3 or TRBV12-4 combines with J gene TRBJ2-7; the match to TRBD2 covers 12 bases. This CDR3 spans 16 amino acids. Unmatched junction bases numbered 7, after V lost 5 bases and J lost 2 bases. Here the CDR3 reads CASSLNGLAGTYEQYF. Here the CDR3 DNA reads TGTGCCAGCAGTCTAAATGGACTAGCGGGAACCTACGAGCAGTACTTC.

The chain carries TRBV20-1 and TRBJ1-1; D ambiguous. Germline loops: CDR1 DFQATT, CDR2 SNEGSKA (reference sequence). V was shortened by 6 bases and J by 4 bases, with 9 bases between the two germline ends. The CDR3 sequence is 11 residues long. CDR3 in DNA: TGCAGTGCCTACGCGGGCACTGAAGCTTTCTTT. Amino acids: CSAYAGTEAFF.

In the case of this clonotype: This may be a read error, as it is one base from a much larger clone. CDR3 nucleotide sequence: TGTGCCAGCAGGGACAGCTCTGGGGCCAACGTCCTGGCTTTC. Amino acid sequence: CASRDSSGANVLAF. This chain connects TRBV6-6 to TRBJ2-6; possible D gene TRBD1, 6 bases. Germline loops: CDR1 MNHNY, CDR2 SVGAGI (reference sequence). This CDR3 region has 14 residues.

V and J are TRBV19 and TRBJ1-1; D is undetermined. The CDR3 length is 13 residues. Germline V CDR1 and CDR2: LNHDA, SQIVND (reference sequence). The V end was cut by 7 bases, the J end by 3 bases, with 12 bases between. CDR3 in amino acids: CASTQRGYTEAFF. CDR3 coding DNA: TGTGCCAGTACTCAGAGAGGTTACACTGAAGCTTTCTTT.